The 14 T cell receptor beta chains below come from one sample, sequenced in a study of response to subunit inactivated influenza vaccine. TCRdb recomputed calls from the RT-PCR reads with MiXCR, one row per CDR3 protein. This table holds some 550,000 distinct CDR3 sequences, under 25% found once. These records were also assigned to another study, of T cells expressing NK-cell markers. This second study says: Libraries used 5'RACE template switching adding universal primer site and UMIs.

Sequenced here: CD4+ T cells sorted from PBMCs, sampled 12 days after vaccination. The receptors come from a man aged 45-60 years who received an inactivated influenza vaccine.

This clonotype was seen more than once but under ten times. The CDR3 nucleotides read TGTGCCAGCAGCCCCGCCGCGGGAGAGCAGTTCTTC. As protein: CASSPAAGEQFF. This chain connects TRBV7-9 to TRBJ2-1; D perhaps matches TRBD2 (6 bases). CDR1 and CDR2 (germline): SEHNR, FQNEAQ (reference sequence). V lost 5 bases and J lost 10, with 12 bases in between. The CDR3 runs 12 residues.

Ten or more counts support this clonotype. In DNA form, the CDR3 reads TGTGCCAGCAGCTTTCAGGAACCGGAGACCCAGTACTTC. Its translation: CASSFQEPETQYF. The J gene is TRBJ2-5, the V gene TRBV7-9; D call uncertain. CDR3 size: 13 residues. Germline V gene sequence: CDR1 SEHNR, CDR2 FQNEAQ (reference sequence). Between the trimmed V and J ends, which lost 3 bases and 5 bases, there was a span of 10 bases.

In this sample, this clonotype turned up many times. The CDR3 nucleotides are TGCGCCAGCAGCCTACAGGGGAGGGACACTGAAGCTTTCTTT. Translating it yields CASSLQGRDTEAFF. The chain has TRBV4-3 and TRBJ1-1; 7 bases match TRBD1. There are 14 residues in the CDR3. After removal of 4 bases from V and 3 bases from J, the junction contained 5 bases not matched to a gene. Germline-derived CDR1 and CDR2 are LGHNA and YSLEER.

The chain combines TRBV4-1 with TRBJ2-3; possibly TRBD2 for D (6 bases). V lost 4 bases and J lost 0, with 17 bases in between. This CDR3 spans 17 amino acids. CDR1 and CDR2 (germline): MGHRA, YSYEKL. The CDR3 DNA follows: TGCGCCAGCAGCCTATACAATAGCGGAAAGAGCACAGATACGCAGTATTTT. It yields the protein CASSLYNSGKSTDTQYF.

This CDR3 is CASSRGGVTSYEQYF. The CDR3 region has the DNA TGTGCCAGCAGCCGGGGCGGGGTGACCTCCTACGAGCAGTACTTC. V is TRBV28 and J is TRBJ2-7, with a possible D match to TRBD2 (6 bases). The CDR3 contains 15 residues. Germline V gene sequence: CDR1 MDHEN, CDR2 SYDVKM. V lost 6 bases and J 0 bases, leaving 15 bases between the germline ends.

This clonotype was recorded many times. The chain links TRBV7-9 to TRBJ2-7; D tentatively reads TRBD1 or TRBD2 (5 bases each). The CDR3 length is 13 residues. Germline V gene lookup returns CDR1 SEHNR and CDR2 FQNEAQ (reference sequence). V dropped 8 bases and J dropped 2 bases, with 13 bases sitting between them. The DNA of the CDR3 is TGTGCCAGCTCTAGGGACCAGGCCTACGAGCAGTACTTC. The encoded protein is CASSRDQAYEQYF.

V is TRBV5-1 and J is TRBJ2-2; D perhaps matches TRBD2 (6 bases). The V gene lost 0 bases and the J gene lost 1 base, with 13 bases spanning the gap. This CDR3 contains 17 residues. In germline, CDR1 is SGHRS, CDR2 YFSETQ. The CDR3 sequence: CASSLAVGGGNTGELFF. The CDR3 coding sequence is TGCGCCAGCAGCTTGGCCGTCGGGGGTGGGAACACCGGGGAGCTGTTTTTT.

This clonotype has more than one count but fewer than ten. The J gene is TRBJ2-7, the V gene TRBV12-3 or TRBV12-4; D is uncertain. This CDR3 is built from 16 residues. Trimming left V 7 bases short and J 0 bases short, with 19 bases between. CDR3 amino acids: CASTFESEWSSYEQYF. The CDR3 DNA is TGTGCCAGCACCTTCGAGTCGGAATGGAGCTCCTACGAGCAGTACTTC.

A few counts support this clonotype. This rearrangement joins TRBV7-8 to TRBJ2-3; D gene ambiguous. This CDR3 spans 12 amino acids. Germline CDR1 reads SGHVS; CDR2 reads FQNEAQ. V lost 9 bases, J lost 1 base, and 8 bases lay in between. CDR3 sequence reads: CASGYGTDTQYF. The CDR3 DNA reads as TGTGCCAGTGGATACGGCACAGATACGCAGTATTTT. Together with reference TRBV7-8 and TRBJ2-3, the CDR3 gives the full variable domain: GAGVSQSPRYKVAKRGQDVALRCDPISGHVSLFWYQQALGQGPEFLTYFQNEAQLDKSGLPSDRFFAERPEGSVSTLKIQRTQQEDSAVYLCASGYGTDTQYFGPGTRLTVL.

The gene calls are TRBV6-2 or TRBV6-3 and TRBJ2-1; TRBD2 agrees at 9 bases. This CDR3 has 17 amino acids. Germline V gene lookup returns CDR1 MNHEY and CDR2 SVGEGT. V shed 2 bases, J shed 3 bases, and the junction held 8 bases outside the gene matches. The CDR3 DNA reads as TGTGCCAGCAGTTACATACCGAGCGGGAGGAACTACAATGAGCAGTTCTTC. Amino acids: CASSYIPSGRNYNEQFF.

This clonotype was seen more than once but under ten times. This chain's CDR3 is CASSEEAGNYGYTF. DNA for the CDR3: TGTGCCAGCAGTGAAGAAGCGGGTAACTATGGCTACACCTTC. V usage is TRBV25-1 and J usage is TRBJ1-2, with D unresolved. From germline, CDR1 is MGHDK and CDR2 SYGVNS. V lost 2 bases and J lost 1, with 8 bases in between. CDR3 size: 14 residues.

The V and J genes are TRBV20-1 and TRBJ2-1; D uncertain. Germline assignment: CDR1 DFQATT and CDR2 SNEGSKA (reference sequence). The V and J ends lost 0 bases and 12 bases respectively, with 9 bases between them. The CDR3 has 11 residues. Here the CDR3 DNA reads TGCAGTGCTAGAGAGGACCTGGGGCAGTTCTTC. Residues: CSAREDLGQFF.

This rearrangement joins TRBV12-3 or TRBV12-4 to TRBJ2-2; D call uncertain. This CDR3 comprises 15 residues. Trimming pared 1 base from V and 5 bases from J, leaving 11 bases between. For the CDR3, the DNA is TGTGCCAGCAGTTTAGACGGTTTGTGGACCGGGGAGCTGTTTTTT. Translated: CASSLDGLWTGELFF.

This clonotype was seen a few times. This sequence joins TRBV7-6 and TRBJ2-5; TRBD1 is a possible D gene (5 bases). The CDR3 length is 16 residues. CDR1 SGHVS and CDR2 FNYEAQ come from the germline V gene. V lost 2 bases and J 2 bases, leaving 15 bases between the germline ends. The DNA for the CDR3 is TGTGCCAGCAGCTTAAGTGGCAGGGCCTTTCAAGAGACCCAGTACTTC. Amino acid sequence: CASSLSGRAFQETQYF. Full variable domain (outside the CDR3, taken from reference TRBV7-6 and TRBJ2-5): GAGVSQSPRYKVTKRGQDVALRCDPISGHVSLYWYRQALGQGPEFLTYFNYEAQQDKSGLPNDRFSAERPEGSISTLTIQRTEQRDSAMYRCASSLSGRAFQETQYFGPGTRLLVL.